These 20 T cell receptor beta chains were all obtained from the same sample, sequenced in a study of beta chain features in type 1 diabetes. The authors reverse transcribed all of the isolated RNA, so sequencing captured expressed TCRB transcripts. TCRdb keeps only in-frame clones here, not all; method: immunoSEQ multiplex PCR. Found here are about 900,000 clones, roughly 15% of them singletons; the top ten hold about 0.025%. Sequenced input: naive CD4+ T cells from blood. Every receptor here comes from a woman under 30 in good health.

This clone was seen more than once but under ten times. The chain couples TRBV10-1 to TRBJ2-5; the D gene is possibly TRBD1 (5 bases). The germline V gene encodes CDR1 WNHNN and CDR2 SYGVQD (reference sequence). This CDR3 comprises 14 residues. Trimming pared 8 bases from V and 1 base from J, leaving 14 bases between. CDR3 amino acids: CASWSDSAQETQYF. DNA for the CDR3: TGCGCCAGCTGGTCCGACAGTGCCCAAGAGACCCAGTACTTC.

This clone has a handful of counts. The sample carries other DNA sequences with the same CDR3. The chain recombines TRBV20-1 with TRBJ2-1; a possible D gene is TRBD2 (5 bases). The CDR3 spans 11 residues. CDR1 DFQATT and CDR2 SNEGSKA come from the germline V gene (reference sequence). The V and J ends lost 6 bases and 4 bases respectively, with 7 bases between them. The DNA of the CDR3 is TGCAGTGCGCGGGCTTACAATGAGCAGTTCTTC. It specifies CSARAYNEQFF.

This clone was picked up a small number of times. The J gene is TRBJ2-2, the V gene TRBV5-1, with D possibly TRBD2 on 6 matching bases. Germline V gene sequence: CDR1 SGHRS, CDR2 YFSETQ. The V end lost 4 bases, the J end lost 1 base, and 11 bases lay between the germline ends. CDR3 length equals 15 residues. CDR3 residues: CASSPGLLNTGELFF. CDR3 coding DNA: TGCGCCAGCAGCCCGGGACTTTTGAACACCGGGGAGCTGTTTTTT.

In its sample, this clone was seen a few times. The gene calls are TRBV7-2 and TRBJ2-3; D gene unclear. The CDR3 has 16 amino acids. Germline V gene lookup returns CDR1 SGHTA and CDR2 FQGNSA. V was clipped by 0 bases and J by 6 bases, with 16 bases between them. The CDR3: CASSLAPLRRTDTQYF. The CDR3 DNA is TGTGCCAGCAGCTTAGCTCCCCTCCGTAGGACGGATACGCAGTATTTT.

The V and J genes are TRBV4-2 and TRBJ2-2, with 7 nucleotides matching TRBD2. This CDR3 contains 17 residues. Trimming cost V 1 base and J 3 bases; bases outside gene matches: 8. Germline assignment: CDR1 LGHNA and CDR2 YNFKEQ. The CDR3 loop is CASSQVQSGIHTGELFF. Here the CDR3 DNA reads TGTGCCAGCAGCCAAGTACAAAGCGGGATTCACACCGGGGAGCTGTTTTTT.

This clone has a handful of counts. The genes are TRBV6-6 and TRBJ2-7; unclear D gene. The germline V and J ends were trimmed by 2 bases and 2 bases, with 16 bases remaining between them. This CDR3 has 16 residues. In germline, CDR1 is MNHNY, CDR2 SVGAGI (reference sequence). The CDR3 DNA reads TGTGCCAGCAGTTACACGCTCTTGGATCGGCCCTACGAGCAGTACTTC. It translates to CASSYTLLDRPYEQYF.

The genes are TRBV2 and TRBJ2-6; the D call may be TRBD1 or TRBD2 (5 bases each). From germline, CDR1 is SNHLY and CDR2 FYNNEI. V was cut by 5 bases and J by 4 bases, with 15 bases left in between. The CDR3 length is 16 residues. The CDR3 DNA reads as TGTGCCAGCAGTCGGGACCGCGCCCTGGGGGCCAACGTCCTGACTTTC. It codes for CASSRDRALGANVLTF.

This clone occurred a few times. The chain carries TRBV18 and TRBJ2-7; 8 bases agree with TRBD2. The CDR3 totals 13 residues. Germline values: CDR1 KGHSH, CDR2 LQKENI. V gave up 5 bases and J gave up 5 bases; unmatched junction bases: 5. The CDR3 is CASSGPAGDEQYF. The CDR3 DNA sequence: TGTGCCAGCTCAGGGCCAGCGGGAGACGAGCAGTACTTC.

V is TRBV14 and J is TRBJ2-2; D gene unclear. Trimming left V 4 bases short and J 4 bases short, with 7 bases between. The CDR3 extends over 13 amino acids. Germline CDR1 is SGHDN and CDR2 is FVKESK. Here the CDR3 reads CASSPRRTGELFF. CDR3 bases: TGTGCCAGCAGCCCTCGGCGCACCGGGGAGCTGTTTTTT.

The chain uses TRBV28 and TRBJ2-7, with TRBD1 identical over 9 bases. The V gene end was trimmed by 4 bases and the J gene end by 3 bases; junction bases not matched to a gene: 10. The V gene's germline CDR1 is MDHEN and CDR2 SYDVKM. The CDR3 loop spans 16 amino acids. The DNA of the CDR3 is TGTGCCAGCAGTTCGCGCGGACAGGGGAATCGCTACGAGCAGTACTTC. It encodes CASSSRGQGNRYEQYF.

The rearrangement uses TRBV2 and TRBJ2-7; D is unclear. The germline V gene encodes CDR1 SNHLY and CDR2 FYNNEI. V was shortened by 3 bases and J by 4 bases, with 10 bases between the two germline ends. This CDR3 comprises 13 residues. The CDR3 sequence is CASSEVAAYEQYF. The CDR3 bases are TGTGCCAGCAGTGAGGTTGCGGCTTACGAGCAGTACTTC.

The genes are TRBV28 and TRBJ2-1, with 9 nucleotides matching TRBD1. V shed 4 bases and J 0 bases; nucleotides not matched to a gene: 10. Germline V CDR1 and CDR2: MDHEN, SYDVKM. The CDR3 contains 18 residues. The CDR3 is CASSSYGQGPGSYNEQFF. The CDR3 nucleotides are TGTGCCAGCAGTTCATATGGACAGGGGCCGGGCTCCTACAATGAGCAGTTCTTC. Variable domain in full (rest from reference TRBV28 and TRBJ2-1): DVKVTQSSRYLVKRTGEKVFLECVQDMDHENMFWYRQDPGLGLRLIYFSYDVKMKEKGDIPEGYSVSREKKERFSLILESASTNQTSMYLCASSSYGQGPGSYNEQFFGPGTRLTVL.

This clone came up a few times. This sequence joins TRBV6-6 and TRBJ1-2; weak D call: TRBD1 (5 bases). Germline CDR1 and CDR2: MNHNY and SVGAGI (reference sequence). The CDR3 is 11 residues long. The germline V and J ends were trimmed by 0 bases and 10 bases, with 6 bases remaining between them. CDR3 protein: CASSYSGLYTF. The DNA for the CDR3 is TGTGCCAGCAGTTACTCGGGGCTCTACACCTTC.

As concerns this clone: The same CDR3 can be traced to other DNA sequences in this sample. V and J are TRBV11-2 and TRBJ2-2; D possibly corresponds to TRBD1 (6 bases). This CDR3 has 15 amino acids. Trimming pared 5 bases from V and 1 base from J, leaving 11 bases between. Germline V lookup: CDR1 SGHAT, CDR2 FQNNGV. CDR3 amino acids: CASSTLRGNTGELFF. DNA of the CDR3: TGTGCCAGCAGCACCCTCAGGGGGAACACCGGGGAGCTGTTTTTT.

This clone was counted a few times. V is TRBV7-3 and J is TRBJ2-4; perhaps TRBD2 as D (7 bases). Germline CDR1 and CDR2: SGHTA and FQGTGA. The V end lost 5 bases, the J end lost 9 bases, and 14 bases lay between the germline ends. This CDR3 is 13 amino acids long. The CDR3 sequence: CASSTGGLGIQYF. CDR3 DNA sequence: TGTGCCAGCAGCACGGGGGGCCTTGGCATTCAGTACTTC.

This clone has more than one count but fewer than ten. The chain combines TRBV27 with TRBJ2-7; 9 nucleotides align to TRBD1. The CDR3 is 14 amino acids. V dropped 5 bases and J dropped 4; count of bases not matched to a gene: 6. The germline V gene encodes CDR1 MNHEY and CDR2 SMNVEV (reference sequence). CDR3 DNA sequence: TGTGCCAGCAGTCCCCTGGGACAGGGTTACGAGCAGTACTTC. Protein sequence: CASSPLGQGYEQYF.

This clone has a handful of counts. The chain carries TRBV6-6 and TRBJ2-4; perhaps TRBD1 as D (5 bases). The V gene's germline CDR1 is MNHNY and CDR2 SVGAGI (reference sequence). The CDR3 totals 13 residues. V lost 2 bases to trimming and J lost 6 bases, with 8 bases between them. CDR3 bases: TGTGCCAGCAGTTACGCCCAGGGAAACATTCAGTACTTC. This codes for CASSYAQGNIQYF.

The chain couples TRBV10-2 to TRBJ2-7; D ambiguous. CDR1 WSHSY and CDR2 SAAADI come from the germline V gene. The CDR3 sequence is 15 residues long. V lost 7 bases to trimming and J lost 1 base, with 17 bases between them. Written as DNA, the CDR3 is TGCGCCAGCAACAACACCCCGGGTGGGTCCTACGAGCAGTACTTC. It encodes CASNNTPGGSYEQYF.

This clone was seen only a few times. The V and J genes are TRBV6-1 and TRBJ2-5; the D gene could be TRBD1 or TRBD2 (6 bases each). The length of the CDR3 is 15 residues. V lost 6 bases and J 0 bases, leaving 14 bases between the germline ends. The germline CDR1 and CDR2 sequences are MNHNS and SASEGT. Here the CDR3 DNA reads TGTGCCAGCAGGGGAGGACAGTCGTACCAAGAGACCCAGTACTTC. This sequence encodes CASRGGQSYQETQYF.

The chain has TRBV5-4 and TRBJ2-1; D might be TRBD1 or TRBD2, each matching 5 bases. Germline CDR1 and CDR2: SGHNT and YYREEE (reference sequence). This CDR3 region has 13 residues. Trimming stripped 4 bases from V and 7 bases from J, with 12 bases between. CDR3 protein: CASSRDRLNEQFF. CDR3 nucleotide sequence: TGTGCCAGCAGCCGGGACCGACTGAATGAGCAGTTCTTC.